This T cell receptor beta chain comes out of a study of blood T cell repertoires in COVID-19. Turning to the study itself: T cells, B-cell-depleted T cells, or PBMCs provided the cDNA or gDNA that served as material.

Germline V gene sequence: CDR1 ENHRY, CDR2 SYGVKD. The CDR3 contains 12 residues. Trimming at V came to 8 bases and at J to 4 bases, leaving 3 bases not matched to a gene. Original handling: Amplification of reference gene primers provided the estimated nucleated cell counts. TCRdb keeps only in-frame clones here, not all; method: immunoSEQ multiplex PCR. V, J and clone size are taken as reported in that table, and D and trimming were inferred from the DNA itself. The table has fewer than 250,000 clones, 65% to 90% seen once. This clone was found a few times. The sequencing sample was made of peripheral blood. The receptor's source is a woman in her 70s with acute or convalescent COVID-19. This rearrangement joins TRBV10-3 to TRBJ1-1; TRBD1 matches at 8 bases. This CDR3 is CAILTGATEAFF. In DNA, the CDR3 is TGTGCCATCTTGACAGGGGCCACTGAAGCTTTCTTT.